This T cell receptor (beta chain) originates from a study of blood T cell repertoires in COVID-19. Study as a whole: COVID-19 samples, acute and convalescent, were from the United States, Italy and Spain. T cells, B-cell-depleted T cells, or PBMCs supplied cDNA or gDNA.

V lost 5 bases, J lost 0 bases, and 19 bases lay in between. From germline, CDR1 is SGHTA and CDR2 FQGNSA. This CDR3 region has 18 residues. Per the study methods: Reference gene primer amplification in the assay estimated nucleated cell counts. The table came from immunoSEQ multiplex PCR; TCRdb's copy has only in-frame clones and leaves some out. For V, J and clone size, that table is used; D and trimming come from the DNA. The sample contains around 67,000 clones, approximately 85% of which appear only once. This clone was seen a few times. This receptor was obtained from a man between 65 and 85 years old with acute or convalescent COVID-19. The specimen was peripheral blood. The chain joins TRBV7-2 to TRBJ1-4, with D unclear. The CDR3 is CASSPPPSGIATNEKLFF. CDR3 bases: TGTGCCAGCAGCCCTCCTCCCAGCGGGATTGCAACTAATGAAAAACTGTTTTTT.